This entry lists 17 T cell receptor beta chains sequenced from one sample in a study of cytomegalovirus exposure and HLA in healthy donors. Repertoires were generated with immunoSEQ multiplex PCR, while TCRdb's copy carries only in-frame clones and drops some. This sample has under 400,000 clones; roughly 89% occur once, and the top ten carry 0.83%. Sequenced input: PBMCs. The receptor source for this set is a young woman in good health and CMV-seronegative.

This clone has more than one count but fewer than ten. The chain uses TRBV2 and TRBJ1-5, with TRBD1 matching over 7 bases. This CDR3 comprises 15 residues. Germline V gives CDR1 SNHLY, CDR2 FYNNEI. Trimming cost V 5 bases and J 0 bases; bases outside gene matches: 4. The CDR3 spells CASSPGTASNQPQHF. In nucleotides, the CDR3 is TGTGCCAGCAGTCCCGGGACAGCTAGCAATCAGCCCCAGCATTTT.

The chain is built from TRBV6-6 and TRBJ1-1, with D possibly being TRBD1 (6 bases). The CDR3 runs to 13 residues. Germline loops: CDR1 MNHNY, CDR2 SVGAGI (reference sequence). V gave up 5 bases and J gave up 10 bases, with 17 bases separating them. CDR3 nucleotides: TGTGCCAGCAGTCAGGGAGGGGGTTCAGTAGCTTTCTTT. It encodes CASSQGGGSVAFF.

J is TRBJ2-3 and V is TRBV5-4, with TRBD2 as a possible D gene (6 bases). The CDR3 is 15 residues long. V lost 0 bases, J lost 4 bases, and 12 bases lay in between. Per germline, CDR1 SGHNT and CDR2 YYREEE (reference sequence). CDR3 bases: TGTGCCAGCAGCTTGGGGGGTACTAGCTCAGATACGCAGTATTTT. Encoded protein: CASSLGGTSSDTQYF.

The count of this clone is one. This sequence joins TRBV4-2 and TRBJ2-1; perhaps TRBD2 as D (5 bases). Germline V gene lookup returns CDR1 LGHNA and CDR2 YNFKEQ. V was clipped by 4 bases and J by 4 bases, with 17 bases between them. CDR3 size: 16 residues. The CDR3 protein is CASSLYQTGRYNEQFF. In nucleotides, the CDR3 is TGTGCCAGCAGCCTATACCAAACGGGAAGATACAATGAGCAGTTCTTC.

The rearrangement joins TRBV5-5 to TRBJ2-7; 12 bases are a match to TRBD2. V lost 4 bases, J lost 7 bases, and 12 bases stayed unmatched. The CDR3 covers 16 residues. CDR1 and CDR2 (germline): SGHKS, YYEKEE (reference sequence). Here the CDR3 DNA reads TGTGCCAGCAGCCGCGGACTAGCGGGGACGTCCGGGGAGCAGTACTTC. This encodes CASSRGLAGTSGEQYF.

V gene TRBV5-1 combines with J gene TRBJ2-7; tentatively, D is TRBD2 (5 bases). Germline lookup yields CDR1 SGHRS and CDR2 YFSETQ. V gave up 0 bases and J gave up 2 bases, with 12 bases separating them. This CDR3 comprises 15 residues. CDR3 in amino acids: CASSLDPDGAYEQYF. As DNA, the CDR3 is TGCGCCAGCAGCTTGGACCCTGACGGGGCCTACGAGCAGTACTTC.

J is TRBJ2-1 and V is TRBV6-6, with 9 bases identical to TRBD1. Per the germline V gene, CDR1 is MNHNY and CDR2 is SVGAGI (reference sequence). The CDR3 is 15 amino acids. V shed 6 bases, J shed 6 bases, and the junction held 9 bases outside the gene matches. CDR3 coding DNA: TGTGCCAGCAGCCTAGAACAGGGGGCGCGCAATGAGCAGTTCTTC. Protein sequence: CASSLEQGARNEQFF.

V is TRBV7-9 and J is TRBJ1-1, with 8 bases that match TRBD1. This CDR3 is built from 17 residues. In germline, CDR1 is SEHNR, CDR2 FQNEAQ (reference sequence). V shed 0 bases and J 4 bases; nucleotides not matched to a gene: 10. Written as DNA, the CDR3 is TGTGCCAGCAGCTTAGCGATTGGACAGGGAGGTGGCACTGAAGCTTTCTTT. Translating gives CASSLAIGQGGGTEAFF.

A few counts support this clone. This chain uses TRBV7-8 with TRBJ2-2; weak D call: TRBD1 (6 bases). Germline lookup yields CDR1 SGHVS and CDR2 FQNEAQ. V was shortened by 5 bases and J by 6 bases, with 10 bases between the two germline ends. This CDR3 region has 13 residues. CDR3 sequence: CASSATGPGELFF. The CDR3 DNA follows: TGTGCCAGCAGCGCCACAGGGCCCGGGGAGCTGTTTTTT.

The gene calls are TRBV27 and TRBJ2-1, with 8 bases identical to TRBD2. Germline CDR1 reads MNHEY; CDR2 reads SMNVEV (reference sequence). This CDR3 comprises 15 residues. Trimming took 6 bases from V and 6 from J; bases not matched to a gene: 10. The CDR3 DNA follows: TGTGCCAGCAGCCCCGTTGGGACTAGATTCAATGAGCAGTTCTTC. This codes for CASSPVGTRFNEQFF.

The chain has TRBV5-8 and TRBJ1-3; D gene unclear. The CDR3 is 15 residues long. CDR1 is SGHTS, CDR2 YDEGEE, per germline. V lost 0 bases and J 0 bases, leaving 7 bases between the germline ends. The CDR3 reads CASSLAYSSGNTIYF. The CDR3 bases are TGTGCCAGCAGCTTGGCATACAGCTCTGGAAACACCATATATTTT.

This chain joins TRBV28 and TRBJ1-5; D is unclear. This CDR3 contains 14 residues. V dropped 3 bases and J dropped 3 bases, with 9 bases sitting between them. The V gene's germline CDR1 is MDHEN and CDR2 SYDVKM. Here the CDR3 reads CASSFGRSNQPQHF. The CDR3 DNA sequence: TGTGCCAGCAGTTTTGGGAGGTCCAATCAGCCCCAGCATTTT.

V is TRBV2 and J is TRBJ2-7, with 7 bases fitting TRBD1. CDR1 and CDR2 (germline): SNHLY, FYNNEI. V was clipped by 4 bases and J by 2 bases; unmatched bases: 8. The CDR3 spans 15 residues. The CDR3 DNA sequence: TGTGCCAGCAGTGCCCCCGGGACAGTAACCTACGAGCAGTACTTC. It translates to CASSAPGTVTYEQYF.

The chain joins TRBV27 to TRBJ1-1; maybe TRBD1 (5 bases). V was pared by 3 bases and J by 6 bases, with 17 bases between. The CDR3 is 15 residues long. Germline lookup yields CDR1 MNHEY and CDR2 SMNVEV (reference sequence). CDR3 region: CASSLGGVGSPEAFF. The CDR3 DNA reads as TGTGCCAGCAGTTTGGGGGGGGTAGGGTCTCCTGAAGCTTTCTTT.

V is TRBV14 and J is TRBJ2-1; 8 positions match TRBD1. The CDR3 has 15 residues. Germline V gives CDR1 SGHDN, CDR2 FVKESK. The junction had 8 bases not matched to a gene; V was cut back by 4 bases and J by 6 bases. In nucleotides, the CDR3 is TGTGCCAGCAGCCTATTACAGGGGGGTTTCAATGAGCAGTTCTTC. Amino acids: CASSLLQGGFNEQFF.

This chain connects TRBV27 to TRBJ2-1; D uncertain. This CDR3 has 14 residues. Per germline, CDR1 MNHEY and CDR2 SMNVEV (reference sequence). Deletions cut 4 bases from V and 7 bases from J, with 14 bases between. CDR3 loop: CASSSLGSRNEQFF. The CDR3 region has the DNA TGTGCCAGCAGTTCCCTCGGTAGCAGAAATGAGCAGTTCTTC.

The CDR3 reads CASIGTSGRKGELFF. The CDR3 coding sequence is TGTGCCAGCATCGGGACTAGCGGGAGGAAGGGGGAGCTGTTTTTT. V gene TRBV2 combines with J gene TRBJ2-2, with 15 nucleotides matching TRBD2. In germline, CDR1 is SNHLY, CDR2 FYNNEI. The ends lost 7 bases at V and 8 bases at J; junction bases unmatched: 5. The CDR3 loop spans 15 amino acids.